The source of this T cell receptor (beta chain) is a study of cytomegalovirus exposure and HLA in healthy donors. Study-level findings and limits: Sequencing artifact likely explains a cluster of highly shared sequence variants.

Germline V CDR1 and CDR2: SGHDT, YYEEEE. The V segment lost 0 bases and the J segment 4 bases; nucleotides outside the gene matches: 3. The CDR3 length is 14 residues. The PCR made use of 60 Vbeta and 13 Jbeta primers. How the authors handled the data: Among the unique TCR beta chains that a later analysis counted, about 81 million in all, 10 million to 11 million were shared. Assay: immunoSEQ multiplex PCR; the TCRdb copy retains only in-frame clones and omits some. V, J and clone size are those of that table, while D and trimming were read from the DNA. The sample comprises about 120,000 clones, around 80% of which are singletons, and roughly 3.1% rests with the top ten. This clone was seen more than once but under ten times. Antigen: not known.

The V and J genes are TRBV5-6 and TRBJ1-2; 7 positions match TRBD1. The sequence came from a man between 25 and 39 years old in good health and CMV-seronegative. The sample taken for sequencing was PBMCs. The CDR3 bases are TGTGCCAGCAGCTTGGACAGGGGATCCTATGGCTACACCTTC. It yields the protein CASSLDRGSYGYTF.